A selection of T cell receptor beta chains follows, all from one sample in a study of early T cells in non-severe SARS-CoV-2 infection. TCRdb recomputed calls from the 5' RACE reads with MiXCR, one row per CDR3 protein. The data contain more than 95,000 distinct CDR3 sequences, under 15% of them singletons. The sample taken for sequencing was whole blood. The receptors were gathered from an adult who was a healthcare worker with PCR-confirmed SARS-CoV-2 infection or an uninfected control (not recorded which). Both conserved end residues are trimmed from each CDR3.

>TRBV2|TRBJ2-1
ASIESGGRNEQF
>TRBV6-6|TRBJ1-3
ASSYNEGLSGNTIY
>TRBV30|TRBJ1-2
AWSRRTGGGFGYT
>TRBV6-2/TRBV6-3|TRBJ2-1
ASSTSGGNREQF
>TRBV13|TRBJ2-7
ASSTEAGGWLREQY
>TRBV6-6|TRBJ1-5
ASSRDSDHSNQPQH
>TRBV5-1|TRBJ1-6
ASRRTPPRTGYNSPLH
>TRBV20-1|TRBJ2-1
SAGAAGGESYNEQF
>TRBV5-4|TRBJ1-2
ASSLQGGSYGYT
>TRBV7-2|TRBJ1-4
ASSQGSLREKLF
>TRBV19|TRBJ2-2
ASSIGRAGAVNTGELF
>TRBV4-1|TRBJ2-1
ASSLSRWEVNEQF
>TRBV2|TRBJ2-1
ASHEISLSYNEQF
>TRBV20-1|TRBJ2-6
SAAGANVLT
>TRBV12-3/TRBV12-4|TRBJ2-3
ASSLVGGGTDTQY
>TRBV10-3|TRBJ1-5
ASALISDQPQH
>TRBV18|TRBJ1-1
ASSPRSSTEAF
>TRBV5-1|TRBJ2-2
ASSEQNGELF
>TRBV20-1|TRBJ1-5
SAMRTGNQPQH
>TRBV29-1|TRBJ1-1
SVGSWGDKTEAF
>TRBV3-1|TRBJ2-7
ASSQAGLTYEQY
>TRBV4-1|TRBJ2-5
ASSQVGLVQETQY
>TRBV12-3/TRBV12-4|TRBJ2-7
ASSFWAGGYEQY